This entry lists 28 T cell receptor beta chains sequenced from one sample in a study of blood T cell repertoires in COVID-19. Measured with immunoSEQ multiplex PCR; TCRdb has only the in-frame clones, and not every one. The data contain over 200,000 clones, under 90% of them singletons. Source material: PBMCs or T cells enriched from blood (not recorded which). These receptors all stem from a young man who had recovered from COVID-19.

V gene TRBV19 combines with J gene TRBJ1-5, with a possible D match to TRBD1 (6 bases). V was trimmed by 5 bases and J by 5 bases, leaving 13 bases between them. CDR1 is LNHDA and CDR2 is SQIVND in the germline V gene (reference sequence). This CDR3 is built from 14 residues. The CDR3: CASSGGGRDQPQHF. For the CDR3, the DNA is TGTGCCAGTAGTGGGGGGGGCCGGGATCAGCCCCAGCATTTT.

The V and J genes are TRBV19 and TRBJ1-2, with D possibly TRBD1 on 6 matching bases. This CDR3 is built from 14 residues. Germline assignment: CDR1 LNHDA and CDR2 SQIVND (reference sequence). V was clipped by 5 bases and J by 0 bases, with 10 bases between them. The CDR3 DNA is TGTGCCAGTAGTGTACAGGGAGCTAACTATGGCTACACCTTC. Its protein is CASSVQGANYGYTF.

There are a few counts of this clone. The rearrangement links TRBV30 to TRBJ1-5, with a tentative D call TRBD1 (6 bases). With 3 bases removed from V and 6 bases from J, the gap between germline ends came to 12 bases. There are 13 residues in the CDR3. Per germline, CDR1 GTSNPN and CDR2 SVGIG (reference sequence). CDR3 coding DNA: TGTGCCTGGAGCGGGACAATGGGTCAGCCCCAGCATTTT. Translating it yields CAWSGTMGQPQHF.

This sequence joins TRBV10-2 and TRBJ1-3, with D unresolved. The CDR3 extends over 16 amino acids. The germline V gene has CDR1 WSHSY and CDR2 SAAADI. Trimming took 7 bases from V and 0 from J, leaving 16 bases between them. CDR3: CASTGASESSGNTIYF. The CDR3 DNA is TGCGCCAGCACAGGCGCTTCGGAAAGCTCTGGAAACACCATATATTTT.

This chain joins TRBV24-1 and TRBJ2-3; 9 bases fit TRBD2. Germline loops: CDR1 KGHDR, CDR2 SFDVKD. Trimming at V came to 9 bases and at J to 2 bases, leaving 8 bases not matched to a gene. The CDR3 spans 15 residues. The CDR3 sequence is CATSDSGGPTDTQYF. CDR3 sequence (DNA): TGTGCCACCTCCGACAGCGGGGGGCCCACAGATACGCAGTATTTT.

This chain links TRBV11-1 with TRBJ2-1, with 10 positions matching TRBD1. The CDR3 has 15 amino acids. Looked up from germline, CDR1 is SGHAT and CDR2 is FQDESV (reference sequence). The V gene end was trimmed by 2 bases and the J gene end by 8 bases; junction bases not matched to a gene: 6. The CDR3 nucleotides read TGTGCCAGCAGCTTACTGACAGGGGGCCCCCATGAGCAGTTCTTC. It specifies CASSLLTGGPHEQFF.

The genes are TRBV4-1 and TRBJ1-1; possibly TRBD1 for D (5 bases). Germline V gives CDR1 MGHRA, CDR2 YSYEKL. With 4 bases removed from V and 0 bases from J, the gap between germline ends came to 9 bases. CDR3 size: 14 residues. The CDR3 spells CASSLGPMNTEAFF. In DNA, the CDR3 is TGCGCCAGCAGCCTGGGGCCCATGAACACTGAAGCTTTCTTT.

The genes are TRBV5-1 and TRBJ2-7, with 13 positions matching TRBD2. The length of the CDR3 is 14 residues. Germline values: CDR1 SGHRS, CDR2 YFSETQ. Losses at the gene ends were 1 base for V and 5 bases for J; bases not matched to a gene: 0. The CDR3 DNA reads TGCGCCAGCAGCTTGACTAGCGGGAGGGACGAGCAGTACTTC. Amino acids: CASSLTSGRDEQYF.

The table lists this clone with a few counts. The rearrangement links TRBV28 to TRBJ2-7, with D unclear. The CDR3 runs 12 residues. Trimming stripped 5 bases from V and 0 bases from J, with 5 bases between. The germline gives CDR1 MDHEN, CDR2 SYDVKM. The chain's CDR3 is CASSTSSYEQYF. CDR3 coding DNA: TGTGCCAGCAGTACGAGCTCCTACGAGCAGTACTTC.

J is TRBJ2-7 and V is TRBV13, with TRBD2 matching over 8 bases. This CDR3 contains 15 residues. Germline V lookup: CDR1 PRHDT, CDR2 FYEKMQ (reference sequence). V trimming: 0 bases; J trimming: 2 bases; junction bases outside the gene matches: 3. As DNA, the CDR3 is TGTGCCAGCAGCTTAGGGGCGGGAGGCACCTACGAGCAGTACTTC. This translates into CASSLGAGGTYEQYF.

V and J are TRBV4-1 and TRBJ2-5; 11 bases align to TRBD2. V trimming: 2 bases; J trimming: 5 bases; junction bases outside the gene matches: 19. The CDR3 spans 20 residues. Germline V gene lookup returns CDR1 MGHRA and CDR2 YSYEKL. CDR3 in DNA: TGCGCCAGCAGCCAAACCCCGGGACAGGGAACTAGCGGGAGCCTTGAGACCCAGTACTTC. Translating gives CASSQTPGQGTSGSLETQYF.

The rearrangement joins TRBV7-6 to TRBJ1-3; D possibly corresponds to TRBD1 (6 bases). The CDR3 sequence is 15 residues long. CDR1 SGHVS and CDR2 FNYEAQ come from the germline V gene. V lost 2 bases and J lost 3, with 11 bases in between. The CDR3 bases are TGTGCCAGCAGCTTATGGGACAATCTTGGAAACACCATATATTTT. Translation gives CASSLWDNLGNTIYF. The full variable domain, with the rest looked up from reference TRBV7-6 and TRBJ1-3, is GAGVSQSPRYKVTKRGQDVALRCDPISGHVSLYWYRQALGQGPEFLTYFNYEAQQDKSGLPNDRFSAERPEGSISTLTIQRTEQRDSAMYRCASSLWDNLGNTIYFGEGSWLTVV.

The chain joins TRBV12-5 to TRBJ1-1, with D perhaps matching TRBD1 (5 bases). Trimming pared 0 bases from V and 0 bases from J, leaving 11 bases between. This CDR3 has 16 amino acids. The germline V gene has CDR1 LGHNT and CDR2 FRNRAP. CDR3: CASGLVLDRLNTEAFF. DNA of the CDR3: TGTGCTAGTGGTTTGGTACTCGACAGATTGAACACTGAAGCTTTCTTT.

The chain has TRBV29-1 and TRBJ2-7, with 10 nucleotides matching TRBD1. Germline lookup yields CDR1 SQVTM and CDR2 ANQGSEA. Unmatched junction bases numbered 7, after V lost 7 bases and J lost 7 bases. CDR3 size: 12 residues. The CDR3 protein is CSGGQGSREQYF. The CDR3, as DNA: TGCAGCGGGGGACAGGGGTCGAGGGAGCAGTACTTC.

This sequence joins TRBV11-3 and TRBJ2-7; 8 bases align to TRBD2. CDR3 length: 15 residues. V shed 3 bases and J 3 bases; nucleotides not matched to a gene: 7. In germline, CDR1 is SGHNT, CDR2 YENEEA. This chain's CDR3 is CASSFMAGGNYEQYF. CDR3 in DNA: TGTGCCAGCAGCTTTATGGCGGGAGGAAACTACGAGCAGTACTTC.

The genes are TRBV11-1 and TRBJ2-7; D is undetermined. V was cut by 2 bases and J by 2 bases, with 10 bases left in between. The CDR3 is made up of 14 amino acids. Germline assignment: CDR1 SGHAT and CDR2 FQDESV (reference sequence). The CDR3 sequence is CASSLRGVPYEQYF. As DNA, the CDR3 is TGTGCCAGCAGCTTAAGAGGAGTACCCTACGAGCAGTACTTC.

The chain employs TRBV2 and TRBJ2-5; possibly TRBD2 for D (5 bases). From germline, CDR1 is SNHLY and CDR2 FYNNEI. Trimming took off 4 bases at V and 5 bases at J, with 5 bases between the two ends. The CDR3 is 11 amino acids. The CDR3 sequence is CASSGEETQYF. CDR3 nucleotide sequence: TGTGCCAGCAGTGGGGAGGAGACCCAGTACTTC. Full variable domain (outside the CDR3, taken from reference TRBV2 and TRBJ2-5): EPEVTQTPSHQVTQMGQEVILRCVPISNHLYFYWYRQILGQKVEFLVSFYNNEISEKSEIFDDQFSVERPDGSNFTLKIRSTKLEDSAMYFCASSGEETQYFGPGTRLLVL.

The chain links TRBV7-9 to TRBJ2-1; 10 nucleotides align to TRBD2. The germline V gene has CDR1 SEHNR and CDR2 FQNEAQ (reference sequence). This CDR3 contains 15 residues. V lost 2 bases to trimming and J lost 10 bases; unmatched junction nucleotides: 8. The CDR3 protein is CASSLTSGAGMEQFF. The CDR3 bases are TGTGCCAGCAGCTTAACTAGCGGGGCGGGCATGGAGCAGTTCTTC.

The chain carries TRBV6-6 and TRBJ2-1, with 11 bases lining up with TRBD2. This CDR3 has 18 amino acids. Per germline, CDR1 MNHNY and CDR2 SVGAGI (reference sequence). Trimming cost V 5 bases and J 4 bases; bases outside gene matches: 13. The CDR3, as DNA: TGTGCCAGCAGTCTGGGACCGCCGACTAGCGGGAAATACAATGAGCAGTTCTTC. Translation: CASSLGPPTSGKYNEQFF.

This clone appeared a single time. The chain combines TRBV30 with TRBJ1-1; D gene unclear. Germline-derived CDR1 and CDR2 are GTSNPN and SVGIG (reference sequence). V lost 4 bases, J lost 1 base, and 10 bases lay in between. CDR3 size: 13 residues. The CDR3 region has the DNA TGTGCCTGGACCCTTGGGCAGAACACTGAAGCTTTCTTT. Translating gives CAWTLGQNTEAFF.

The J gene is TRBJ1-5, the V gene TRBV7-9; 7 bases are shared with TRBD1. Per germline, CDR1 SEHNR and CDR2 FQNEAQ (reference sequence). V was clipped by 5 bases and J by 0 bases; unmatched bases: 4. This CDR3 has 15 amino acids. CDR3 nucleotide sequence: TGTGCCAGCAGCGCAGGGACAGCTAGCAATCAGCCCCAGCATTTT. This translates into CASSAGTASNQPQHF.

The rearrangement links TRBV5-1 to TRBJ1-2; D possibly corresponds to TRBD1 (6 bases). The germline V and J ends were trimmed by 0 bases and 4 bases, with 13 bases remaining between them. This CDR3 contains 15 residues. In germline, CDR1 is SGHRS, CDR2 YFSETQ. The CDR3 DNA reads TGCGCCAGCAGCTTGGAACAGGGCCGGGGCTATGGCTACACCTTC. This translates into CASSLEQGRGYGYTF.

The rearrangement uses TRBV18 and TRBJ1-5; 7 bases are shared with TRBD1. CDR1 KGHSH and CDR2 LQKENI come from the germline V gene. V was clipped by 2 bases and J by 0 bases; unmatched bases: 4. The CDR3 consists of 16 residues. The chain's CDR3 is CASSPTGQSSNQPQHF. DNA for the CDR3: TGTGCCAGCTCACCAACGGGACAGAGTAGCAATCAGCCCCAGCATTTT.

This chain joins TRBV6-5 and TRBJ2-1; D remains ambiguous. This CDR3 is 16 amino acids long. Deletions cut 2 bases from V and 0 bases from J, with 11 bases between. Germline V gene data show CDR1 as MNHEY and CDR2 as SVGAGI. CDR3 in amino acids: CASSYTPRSSYNEQFF. CDR3 bases: TGTGCCAGCAGTTACACTCCACGGAGCTCCTACAATGAGCAGTTCTTC.

This chain joins TRBV5-1 and TRBJ1-4; D unclear. CDR1 SGHRS and CDR2 YFSETQ come from the germline V gene. There are 15 residues in the CDR3. V was shortened by 4 bases and J by 5 bases, with 15 bases between the two germline ends. The CDR3 DNA follows: TGCGCCAGCAGCCCACGGACGGGAATGAATGAAAAACTGTTTTTT. It encodes CASSPRTGMNEKLFF.

V gene TRBV27 combines with J gene TRBJ2-7; 10 bases line up with TRBD2. The trim removed 0 bases at V and 0 bases at J, leaving 5 bases unmatched. The CDR3 length is 17 residues. Germline CDR1 is MNHEY and CDR2 is SMNVEV (reference sequence). The CDR3 spells CASSLSMGLASSYEQYF. The DNA of the CDR3 is TGTGCCAGCAGTTTATCGATGGGACTAGCGAGCTCCTACGAGCAGTACTTC.

This chain links TRBV7-9 with TRBJ1-1, with 8 bases matching TRBD1. The CDR3 is made up of 12 amino acids. Germline lookup yields CDR1 SEHNR and CDR2 FQNEAQ (reference sequence). The V and J ends lost 1 base and 8 bases, in that order; junction bases with no gene match: 0. The CDR3 loop is CASSLGTGEAFF. CDR3 DNA: TGTGCCAGCAGCTTAGGGACAGGGGAAGCTTTCTTT.

J is TRBJ1-1 and V is TRBV12-3 or TRBV12-4; D gene uncertain. V lost 6 bases and J 6 bases, leaving 11 bases between the germline ends. The CDR3 is made up of 12 amino acids. CDR3 nucleotide sequence: TGTGCCAGCAGCGCAGGATTCGCTGAAGCTTTCTTT. Its protein is CASSAGFAEAFF.